These T cell receptor beta chains were read from a single sample in a study of blood T cells in healthy people across ages. MiXCR, run by TCRdb on the 5' RACE reads, gives a single entry per CDR3 protein. The top ten clones hold 15% to 20% of a sample with hundreds of thousands of distinct CDR3 sequences, around 26% of them seen once. The sample was blood. Receptor source: a woman older than 75 in good health. Both conserved end residues are part of each CDR3. Each record gives: CDR3 DNA, CDR3 protein, V gene, clone size, D gene, J gene. The D gene is left open where the match is weak. Size is omitted from some rows. Given values are once, few, many or a class for expanded clones.

DNA: TGTGCCAGCTCACCAAAAGAAGGGGGTGAAGCTTTCTTT
CDR3: CASSPKEGGEAFF
V: TRBV18
size: .
D: .
J: TRBJ1-1

DNA: TGTGCCAGCAGCCAAGTAACGGGGGTACATGAGCAGTTCTTC
CDR3: CASSQVTGVHEQFF
V: TRBV3-1
size: many
D: .
J: TRBJ2-1

DNA: TGTGCCAGCAGCCCCGGACTAGTGGGGGGGGCTAGCACAGATACGCAGTATTTT
CDR3: CASSPGLVGGASTDTQYF
V: TRBV11-3
size: .
D: .
J: TRBJ2-3

DNA: TGCAACGCCAAGGGGGCGGACAGGGGGAGCACAGATACGCAGTATTTT
CDR3: CNAKGADRGSTDTQYF
V: TRBV29-1
size: .
D: TRBD1
J: TRBJ2-3

DNA: TGTGCCAGCAGCCAAGATACGGCTAGCGGGGAGCTTAGGGATACGCAGTATTTT
CDR3: CASSQDTASGELRDTQYF
V: TRBV4-2
size: many
D: TRBD2
J: TRBJ2-3

DNA: TGTGCCAGCAGACTTGGACAGGGACGGCTTGAAAAACTGTTTTTT
CDR3: CASRLGQGRLEKLFF
V: TRBV6-2/TRBV6-3
size: .
D: TRBD1
J: TRBJ1-4

DNA: TGTGCCAGCAGTGTTGACAGGGTCATGGAAACTTTCTTT
CDR3: CASSVDRVMETFF
V: TRBV2
size: .
D: TRBD1
J: TRBJ1-1

DNA: TGTGCCAGCAGTTCGGACAGGGCGTCGTATTTT
CDR3: CASSSDRASYF
V: TRBV12-3/TRBV12-4
size: .
D: TRBD1
J: TRBJ2-3

DNA: TGCGCCAGCAGCCAAGGAATAGGGACACCGCCGAATGAGCAGTTCTTC
CDR3: CASSQGIGTPPNEQFF
V: TRBV4-1
size: many
D: .
J: TRBJ2-1

DNA: TGCAGTGCCCAAACCACTTTCCTTGCCAAAAACATTCAGTACTTC
CDR3: CSAQTTFLAKNIQYF
V: TRBV20-1
size: many
D: .
J: TRBJ2-4

DNA: TGCGCCAGCAGAGGACAGGGAGTAGACCCTGAAGCTTTCTTT
CDR3: CASRGQGVDPEAFF
V: TRBV5-1
size: .
D: TRBD1
J: TRBJ1-1

DNA: TGTGCCAGCAGCAAACCCCAATCGGGGCAAGAGACCCAGTACTTC
CDR3: CASSKPQSGQETQYF
V: TRBV6-2/TRBV6-3
size: many
D: .
J: TRBJ2-5

DNA: TGCAGTGCACCCCAAGGCGGGGGAGGAGAGACCCAGTACTTC
CDR3: CSAPQGGGGETQYF
V: TRBV20-1
size: many
D: TRBD2
J: TRBJ2-5

DNA: TGTGCCAGCAGCCCCGAGACAACCTACGAGCAGTACTTC
CDR3: CASSPETTYEQYF
V: TRBV3-1
size: few
D: .
J: TRBJ2-7